This is a list of T cell receptor beta chains from one sample in a study of blood T cells in healthy people across ages. TCRdb redid the calling of the 5' RACE reads with MiXCR, one entry per CDR3 protein. The sample records hundreds of thousands of distinct CDR3 sequences, around 21% being singletons. The sample was blood. The receptors were gathered from a man in his 70s in good health. The CDR3 runs from the conserved cysteine through the conserved F or W. The D gene is left open where the match is weak. Clone sizes are given selectively: once, few, many, or a class where the clone is expanded.

clone size,CDR3 length,J gene,D gene,V gene,CDR3 protein,CDR3 DNA
NA,14,TRBJ2-1,NA,TRBV7-9,CASSLVKGYNEQFF,TGTGCCAGCAGCTTAGTTAAGGGGTACAATGAGCAGTTCTTC
NA,16,TRBJ2-7,TRBD1,TRBV20-1,CSASDPGQGKTYEQYF,TGCAGTGCTAGTGATCCGGGACAGGGAAAAACCTACGAGCAGTACTTC
few,16,TRBJ2-3,NA,TRBV3-1,CASSPEGWLRADTQYF,TGTGCCAGCAGCCCAGAGGGGTGGCTACGAGCAGATACGCAGTATTTT
few,13,TRBJ1-5,TRBD1,TRBV19,CASSKGQGLPQHF,TGTGCCAGTAGTAAGGGACAGGGGCTGCCCCAGCATTTT
few,15,TRBJ2-7,NA,TRBV6-5,CASSYSSGGLYEQYF,TGTGCCAGCAGTTACTCTTCGGGGGGCCTCTACGAGCAGTACTTC
many,13,TRBJ2-7,TRBD2,TRBV29-1,CSARAGGGYEQYF,TGCAGCGCCCGAGCGGGAGGAGGTTACGAGCAGTACTTC
many,15,TRBJ2-3,NA,TRBV5-1,CASSLDGTSTDTQYF,TGCGCCAGCAGCTTGGACGGGACTAGCACAGATACGCAGTATTTT
NA,16,TRBJ2-5,NA,TRBV20-1,CSARDSLAGIQETQYF,TGCAGTGCTAGAGATTCCCTAGCAGGAATCCAAGAGACCCAGTACTTC
NA,14,TRBJ1-2,TRBD1,TRBV20-1,CSARARGRDYGYTF,TGCAGTGCTAGAGCCAGGGGGAGGGACTATGGCTACACCTTC
once,16,TRBJ2-1,TRBD2,TRBV7-2,CASSALAGGPLYEQFF,TGTGCCAGCAGCGCTCTAGCGGGAGGGCCTCTCTATGAGCAGTTCTTC
few,15,TRBJ2-6,NA,TRBV6-1,CASSVELSGANVLTF,TGTGCCAGCAGTGTCGAGTTGTCAGGGGCCAACGTCCTGACTTTC
NA,11,TRBJ2-1,NA,TRBV12-3/TRBV12-4,CASRRGPTQFF,TGTGCCAGCAGAAGGGGACCCACGCAGTTCTTC
few,16,TRBJ2-5,TRBD2,TRBV4-1,CASSSLAGGPSETQYF,TGCGCCAGCAGCTCTCTAGCGGGAGGGCCAAGCGAGACCCAGTACTTC
NA,17,TRBJ2-1,TRBD2,TRBV4-1,CASSQDSRASGSHEQFF,TGCGCCAGCAGCCAAGATAGTAGGGCTAGCGGGAGCCATGAGCAGTTCTTC
few,14,TRBJ2-1,NA,TRBV20-1,CSAGVPLAYNEQFF,TGCAGTGCTGGAGTCCCCCTCGCCTACAATGAGCAGTTCTTC
NA,16,TRBJ2-1,TRBD1,TRBV15,CATSRSPTGLGNEQFF,TGTGCCACCAGCAGATCGCCGACAGGGTTGGGGAATGAGCAGTTCTTC
many,15,TRBJ2-1,TRBD2,TRBV3-1,CASSQDSGDYNEQFF,TGTGCCAGCAGCCAAGATAGCGGGGACTACAATGAGCAGTTCTTC
few,19,TRBJ1-4,TRBD1,TRBV6-1,CASIPKPGQGVMALGKLFF,TGTGCCAGCATCCCCAAACCGGGACAGGGGGTTATGGCCTTAGGAAAACTGTTTTTT
NA,13,TRBJ1-2,NA,TRBV27,CASSLGSGRGYTF,TGTGCCAGCAGTTTAGGTTCGGGGAGGGGCTACACCTTC
once,20,TRBJ2-4,NA,TRBV5-1,CASSLAHPLVGPNRENIQYF,TGCGCCAGCAGCTTGGCCCACCCTCTAGTTGGCCCAAACAGAGAAAACATTCAGTACTTC
few,14,TRBJ1-4,TRBD1,TRBV6-6,CASSRGQGNEKLFF,TGTGCCAGCAGCCGGGGACAGGGGAACGAAAAACTGTTTTTT
many,14,TRBJ2-2,NA,TRBV7-3,CASSEGHKTGELFF,TGTGCCAGCAGCGAGGGCCATAAGACCGGGGAGCTGTTTTTT
few,16,TRBJ2-3,TRBD2,TRBV11-2,CASSSTQLARVDTQYF,TGTGCCAGCAGCTCCACGCAACTAGCGAGAGTAGATACGCAGTATTTT
many,12,TRBJ2-1,NA,TRBV13,CASSWDFNEQFF,TGTGCCAGCAGCTGGGACTTCAATGAGCAGTTCTTC
NA,15,TRBJ1-6,NA,TRBV5-1,CASRATVGSNSPLHF,TGCGCCAGCAGAGCCACCGTAGGGAGTAATTCACCCCTCCACTTT
once,12,TRBJ2-2,NA,TRBV29-1,CSVQRGAGELFF,TGCAGCGTCCAACGCGGCGCCGGGGAGCTGTTTTTT
few,14,TRBJ2-1,NA,TRBV19,CASSGGFLYNEQFF,TGTGCCAGTAGTGGAGGGTTTCTCTACAATGAGCAGTTCTTC
NA,15,TRBJ2-7,NA,TRBV2,CASTQEGTVTYEQYF,TGTGCCAGCACCCAAGAGGGGACGGTAACCTACGAGCAGTACTTC
few,16,TRBJ2-7,TRBD2,TRBV11-1,CASSLGPQSGGNEQYF,TGTGCCAGCAGCTTAGGACCGCAGTCGGGAGGCAACGAGCAGTACTTC
NA,14,TRBJ2-5,NA,TRBV7-2,CASSIKRAQETQYF,TGTGCCAGCAGCATCAAGCGGGCCCAAGAGACCCAGTACTTC
NA,14,TRBJ2-1,TRBD1,TRBV12-3/TRBV12-4,CASRGQSSYNEQFF,TGTGCCAGCAGGGGACAGAGCTCCTACAATGAGCAGTTCTTC
few,13,TRBJ2-7,NA,TRBV20-1,CSARGGDSYEQYF,TGCAGTGCTAGAGGAGGCGACTCCTACGAGCAGTACTTC
NA,15,TRBJ2-7,TRBD1,TRBV20-1,CSARDPGRGNYEQYF,TGCAGTGCTAGAGATCCGGGCAGGGGGAACTACGAGCAGTACTTC